This T cell receptor beta chain was documented in a study of CD8 T cells in Susac syndrome. Trimming shortened V by 7 bases and J by 4 bases, and 10 bases separated the two germline ends. Germline V gene data show CDR1 as MNHEY and CDR2 as SMNVEV (reference sequence). This CDR3 contains 13 residues. The authors reverse transcribed roughly 0.45 to 1 ug RNA with random hexamers. Amplification of TCR beta CDR3 was carried out by immunoSEQ multiplex PCR, which covered 54 Vbeta and 13 Jbeta segments. TCRdb itself ran the immunoSEQ multiplex PCR reads through MiXCR, one entry per CDR3 protein. The sample has 50,000 to 65,000 distinct CDR3 sequences; about 92% are singletons. High-throughput TCR beta sequencing covered peripheral CD8+ and CD4+ T cells. TEMRA cells underwent FACS enrichment and CD8+ and CD4+ T cells underwent negative isolation.

This sequence was found in a human donor in good health. The J gene is TRBJ2-2, the V gene TRBV27; the D call may be TRBD1 or TRBD2 (5 bases each). Sequencing was carried out using CD8+ T cells from PBMCs. The CDR3 bases are TGTGCCAGCAACCTCGGGGCCACCGGGGAGCTGTTTTTT. Translated: CASNLGATGELFF.